This TCR beta chain stems from a study of type 1 and type 2 diabetes patients. Overall study: The cohort mixed type 1 diabetes, type 2 diabetes and nondiabetic donors.

Around 10 milliliters of peripheral blood were drawn from each donor. Germline CDR1 LNHDA, CDR2 SQIVND (reference sequence). This CDR3 is built from 13 residues. Trimming pared 5 bases from V and 8 bases from J, leaving 16 bases between. Concerning this clonotype: Its antigen remains unidentified.

PCR was run on genomic DNA. Amplification of the beta chain CDR3 used 30 forward and 13 reverse multiplex primers. TCRdb used MiXCR to reprocess the multiplex PCR reads, holding one entry per CDR3 protein. The repertoire holds 280,000 or so distinct CDR3 sequences, with around 47% as singletons. The study, taken as a whole, reports: Age and gender were not matched between study groups. With limited T2D and control samples, some T1D-only expanded clones may not be T1D-specific.

The chain joins TRBV19 to TRBJ2-7; maybe TRBD2 (5 bases). The origin of this receptor is a man between 18 and 29 years old with type 2 diabetes. The sample taken for sequencing was peripheral blood mononuclear cells (PBMCs). The DNA of the CDR3 is TGTGCCAGTAGTCCCGGGATGCCTAAAAAGCAGTACTTC. Encoded protein: CASSPGMPKKQYF.